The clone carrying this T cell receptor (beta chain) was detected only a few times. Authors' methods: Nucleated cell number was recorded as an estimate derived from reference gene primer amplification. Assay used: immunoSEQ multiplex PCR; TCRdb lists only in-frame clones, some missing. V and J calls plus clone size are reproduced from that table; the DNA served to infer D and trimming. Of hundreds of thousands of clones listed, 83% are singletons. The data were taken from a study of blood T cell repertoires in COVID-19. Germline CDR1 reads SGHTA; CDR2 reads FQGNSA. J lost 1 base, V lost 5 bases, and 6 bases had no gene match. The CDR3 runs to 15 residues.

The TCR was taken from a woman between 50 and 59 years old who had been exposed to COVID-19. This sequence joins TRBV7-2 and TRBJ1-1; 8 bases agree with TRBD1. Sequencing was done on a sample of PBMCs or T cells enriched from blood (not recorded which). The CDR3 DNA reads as TGTGCCAGCAGCCGTTTAACAGGGGGGAACACTGAAGCTTTCTTT. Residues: CASSRLTGGNTEAFF.